Given below is one T cell receptor beta chain in context. The specificity of this receptor is unknown. The input lacks base qualities; no much larger clone sits a single base away. The cohort comprised 550 to 700 healthy bone marrow donors. At the time of sampling, all cohort members were nominally healthy, though unrecorded immune exposures were likely present. The donor tested CMV seronegative, placing the donor among the 350 to 400 seronegative members of the cohort. Every donor gave a peripheral blood sample, and the peripheral blood mononuclear cells from that sample were used for TCR beta sequencing. The Qiagen DNeasy Blood Extraction Kit was used to extract genomic DNA from the blood cell samples. Libraries were constructed by the immunoSEQ multiplex PCR assay. A mixture of 60 forward primers for TCR Vbeta segments and 13 reverse primers for TCR Jbeta segments was used in the multiplex PCR. Amplification of the CDR3 region of rearranged TCR beta genes was performed with a multiplex PCR assay on genomic DNA. The Illumina HiSeq System was used to sequence the amplified TCR beta libraries as 87-base-pair reads. In the source study's methods: Across the 640 or so repertoires, a later analysis counted 75 million to 90 million unique TCR beta chains, roughly 11 million of which were shared by at least two donors. Raw reads were error-corrected and collapsed into unique sequences by a nearest-neighbor algorithm in which closely related sequences were merged to remove PCR and sequencing errors. CDR3 sequences were aligned to IMGT reference sequences to assign V, D and J gene segments. For a sequence to be retained, a match of at least six nucleotides to both a V gene segment and a J gene segment was required. Rearrangements were called productive when the CDR3 lacked stop codons and stayed in frame with V and J; all others were non-productive. Following IMGT convention, CDR3 was defined as the stretch from the second conserved V-encoded cysteine up to the conserved J-encoded phenylalanine. The earlier analysis of roughly 590 of the donors excluded any sequence lacking an unambiguous match to a single V gene segment. An earlier analysis of a few hundred of the donors classified V segments as functional when productive rearrangements were above 56.7% and as segregating when the standard deviation between donors was above 5%. A statistical classification framework was developed to diagnose cytomegalovirus status using the catalog of TCR beta chain sequences. V and J gene assignment, in a later analysis, came from comparing TCR nucleotide sequences with IMGT/GENE-DB human TR gene sequences. Using the TCRdist pipeline, a later analysis assigned CDR3 sequences along with most-parsimonious VDJ recombination scenarios. A later analysis defined each TCR beta chain by its CDR3 amino acid sequence plus V-gene family, and excluded reads lacking a unique V-gene family. To address suspected cross-contamination and a sequencing artifact, a later analysis removed 450 to 700 highly shared, low-generation-probability nucleotide sequences. A later analysis calculated a clonal expansion index for each public chain from normalized within-repertoire ranks of inferred template counts. A later analysis computed generation probabilities with a VDJ recombination model fitted to out-of-frame rearrangements, and checked the results against IGoR. A later analysis scored TCR-TCR, TCR-HLA and TCR-CMV co-occurrence with hypergeometric tests, applying a repertoire-size bias correction to TCR pairs. A later analysis estimated false discovery rates by permuting HLA or CMV assignments 20 times. In a later analysis, co-occurring TCRs were grouped using DBSCAN, with TCRdist sequence similarity added in when clustering inside HLA-allele-positive subsets. Repertoires with fewer than 30,000 or more than 120,000 public chains, plus five repertoires with anomalous nucleotide sharing, were excluded from co-occurrence clustering. The source is immuneACCESS, and TCRdb retained only in-frame sequences with V and J called. Part of the clones is not carried over; for the studies checked, unresolved V genes explain less than half of this, and the remainder is unexplained. That table is the source of V, J and clone size, and D and trimming were worked out from the DNA. The sample contains some 150,000 clones, 65% to 90% of them found a single time. The top ten constitute approximately 2.9% of the sample.

This specimen belongs to a study of cytomegalovirus exposure and HLA in healthy donors (TCRdb year 2017). A note on the overall study: An earlier analysis of 587 of the donors reported 276 Gb of sequence data and 100 million to 120 million unique TCR beta sequences obtained from some 200 million T cells. An early release covering around 630 HLA-typed donors comprised about 300 gigabases of sequencing data and around 85 million unique TCR sequences. The number of donors typed differed by locus, with roughly 629-640 for A, B, C, DRB1 and DQB1, roughly 520 for DQA1, approximately 570 for DPA1, and some 450 for DPB1. In a later genetic analysis, genome-wide SNP genotypes for about 55% of the roughly 700 donors were used, and that subset was treated as a discovery cohort. A handful of DR-DQ haplotypes were treated as single units for association and clustering because of strong linkage in the cohort. The study aimed to test whether cataloging public T cell receptors could reveal signatures of past pathogen exposure. High-throughput TCR immunosequencing, statistical association of individual TCRs with disease status, and machine learning were combined to predict cytomegalovirus infection status. Besides the first cohort of 666 subjects, a separate validation cohort made up of 120 different subjects was used. Among the roughly 380 genotyped donors, around 81% belonged to the genetic ancestry cluster associated with self-reported Caucasian donors. The study profiled the T cell repertoires of about 720 subjects by immunosequencing and related them to cytomegalovirus serostatus. In the later analysis, no new phenotypic data were used to find candidate immune exposures; instead, reliance was placed on TCR beta sequences and their occurrence across donors. In an earlier analysis of several hundred of the donors, high-throughput TCR beta sequencing was used to judge whether each TCR beta V gene segment behaved as functional or pseudogenic. HLA typing included class I and class II loci at four-digit resolution. All discovery cohort repertoires had been generated using a single sequencing platform. Among around 400 genotyped donors of the cohort, an average of 235,054 unique TCR beta nucleotide sequences were sequenced per donor, roughly 18% of them non-productive. A later analysis re-examined previously published TCR beta repertoires from several hundred donors and added high-resolution HLA genotyping to investigate patterns of TCR occurrence. Alongside the repertoire data, information on donor age, sex, ethnicity and CMV serostatus was compiled.

General findings and caveats noted by the study authors: Presence/absence analyses assumed roughly uniform sequencing depth across donors, an assumption that may not hold. Three of the identified cytomegalovirus-associated TCR beta chains were confirmed in vitro to be specific for cytomegalovirus antigens. A later analysis associated roughly 17,000 TCR beta sequences with specific HLA alleles at a false discovery rate of 0.05. CMV serostatus was the only immune exposure information available for the cohort. The sequencing pipeline was judged likely to have produced a cluster of highly shared sequence variants as a technical artifact. When HLA alleles, especially DR and DQ, strongly co-occurred, TCR associations were difficult to assign to individual alleles. According to a later analysis, parvovirus B19, influenza, CMV and Epstein-Barr virus appeared linked to several top co-occurrence clusters. In a later genetic analysis, fewer N-insertions in productive TCRs were reported among donors in an Asian-associated ancestry cluster than the roughly 700-donor mean. In a later analysis, the rate of TCR association differed among HLA loci, with DRB1 alleles having the most associated TCRs and HLA-C alleles having the fewest. Linkage disequilibrium might explain the correlated functional status among segregating V segments, but an unknown experimental factor could not be ruled out. Compared with equally common non-associated chains, HLA-associated TCR beta chains in a later analysis were more clonally expanded and had lower generation probabilities. According to a later analysis, most CMV-associated TCR beta chains appeared to be HLA-restricted, and the HLA associations seemed to be driven largely by CMV exposure. The study gave a list of 150 to 200 TCR beta chains associated with cytomegalovirus. In this cohort, only TCR beta chains were sequenced, and detectable features were limited by the absence of alpha or paired-chain data. A further reported finding was that TCR beta sequences accurately predicted the HLA-A and HLA-B alleles for most subjects in the first cohort. While some public TCRs were present in many individuals, most TCR sequences turned up only very rarely across donors. According to the authors, the approach could potentially be generalized to other disease states and immunological phenotypes. In an earlier analysis of 587 of the donors, most TCR beta V segments appeared in productive rearrangements about 87% or about 30% of the time, broadly matching IMGT annotations. A later genetic analysis associated a missense DCLRE1C variant with V-gene and J-gene trimming of TCR beta chains, and an independent cohort replicated the association. HLA typing was unavailable for some donors at each locus, so association tests used only the typed subset. The classifier was reported to diagnose cytomegalovirus status with high specificity and sensitivity in both the original and validation cohorts. Around 16 rarely observed V segments, including chromosome 9 orphons, were excluded from the earlier analysis of just under 600 of the donors because counts were too low.

The TCR sequence derives from a woman under 40 in good health and CMV-seronegative. Sequencing was done on a sample of PBMCs.

The CDR3 region: CASSGLAGHEQYF. The bases read TGTGCCAGCAGCGGACTAGCGGGTCACGAGCAGTACTTC. This chain joins TRBV2 to TRBJ2-7; 11 of the junction bases match TRBD2. Inclusive of the bounding cysteine and phenylalanine, the CDR3 is 13 residues long. Only CDR3 DNA is held: 39 bases, read in frame from base 1. The junction shows trimming of 6 bases on V and 5 bases on J, and the gene matches do not reach 3 bases of it. Taken from the germline V gene, the CDR1 and CDR2 loops are SNHLY and FYNNEI.